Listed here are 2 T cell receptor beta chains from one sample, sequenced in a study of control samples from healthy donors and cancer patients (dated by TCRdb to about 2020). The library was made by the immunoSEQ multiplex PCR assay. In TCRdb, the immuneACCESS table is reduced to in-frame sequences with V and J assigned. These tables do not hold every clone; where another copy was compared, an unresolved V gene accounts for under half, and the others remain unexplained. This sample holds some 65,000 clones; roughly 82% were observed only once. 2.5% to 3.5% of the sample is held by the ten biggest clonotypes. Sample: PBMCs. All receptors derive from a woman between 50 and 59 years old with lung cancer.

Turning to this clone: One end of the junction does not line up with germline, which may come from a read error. The CDR3 protein is CASSEGGGALLF. The DNA of the CDR3 is TGTGCCAGCAGTGAGGGCGGGGGGGCCCTGCTCTTC. The V gene is TRBV2, the J gene TRBJ2-1; 9 positions match TRBD2. There are 12 residues in the CDR3. Germline CDR1 and CDR2: SNHLY and FYNNEI.

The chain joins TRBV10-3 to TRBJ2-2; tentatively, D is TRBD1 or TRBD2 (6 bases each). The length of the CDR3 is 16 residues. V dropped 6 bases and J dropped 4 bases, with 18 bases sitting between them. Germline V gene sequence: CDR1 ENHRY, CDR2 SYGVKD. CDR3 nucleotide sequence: TGTGCCATCAGATCTCTGGGGGGCGTTAGCACCGGGGAGCTGTTTTTT. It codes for CAIRSLGGVSTGELFF.